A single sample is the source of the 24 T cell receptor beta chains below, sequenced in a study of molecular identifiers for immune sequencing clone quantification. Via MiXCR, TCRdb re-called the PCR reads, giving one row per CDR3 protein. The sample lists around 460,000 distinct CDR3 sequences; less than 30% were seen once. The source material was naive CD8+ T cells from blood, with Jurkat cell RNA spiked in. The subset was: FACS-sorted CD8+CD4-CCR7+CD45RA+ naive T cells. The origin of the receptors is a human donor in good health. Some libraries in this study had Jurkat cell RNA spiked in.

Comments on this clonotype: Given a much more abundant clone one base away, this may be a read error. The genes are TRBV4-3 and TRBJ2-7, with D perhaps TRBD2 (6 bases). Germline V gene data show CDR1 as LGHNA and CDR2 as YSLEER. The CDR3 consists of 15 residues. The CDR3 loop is CASSQGLARTYEQHF. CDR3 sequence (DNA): TGCGCCAGCAGCCAAGGTCTAGCGCGTACCTACGAGCAGCACTTC.

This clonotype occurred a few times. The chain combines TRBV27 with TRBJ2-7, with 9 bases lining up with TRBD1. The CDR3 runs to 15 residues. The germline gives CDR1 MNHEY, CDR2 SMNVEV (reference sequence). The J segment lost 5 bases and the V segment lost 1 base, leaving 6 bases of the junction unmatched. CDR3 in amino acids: CASSLYGQGINEQYF. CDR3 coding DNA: TGTGCCAGCAGTTTATACGGACAGGGGATCAACGAGCAGTACTTC.

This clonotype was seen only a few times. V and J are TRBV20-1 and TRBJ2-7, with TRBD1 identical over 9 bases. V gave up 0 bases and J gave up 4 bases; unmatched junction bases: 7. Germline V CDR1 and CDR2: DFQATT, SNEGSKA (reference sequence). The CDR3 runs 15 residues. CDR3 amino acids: CSARDGGTGLYEQYF. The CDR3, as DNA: TGCAGTGCTAGAGATGGAGGGACAGGGTTGTACGAGCAGTACTTC.

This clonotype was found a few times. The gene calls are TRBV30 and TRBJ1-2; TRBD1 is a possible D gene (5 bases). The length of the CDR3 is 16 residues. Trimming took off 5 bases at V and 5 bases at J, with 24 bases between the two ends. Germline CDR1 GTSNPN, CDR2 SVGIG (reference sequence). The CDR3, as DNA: TGTGCCTGGGGTGAGGCCGGGGCGACAAGTTCTTATGGCTACACCTTC. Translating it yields CAWGEAGATSSYGYTF.

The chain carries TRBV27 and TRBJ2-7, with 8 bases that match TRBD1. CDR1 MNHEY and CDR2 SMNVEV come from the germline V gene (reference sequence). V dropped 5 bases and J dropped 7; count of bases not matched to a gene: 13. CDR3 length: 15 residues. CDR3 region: CASSPRTGKVTEQYF. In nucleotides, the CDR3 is TGTGCCAGCAGTCCGCGGACAGGGAAGGTTACGGAGCAGTACTTC.

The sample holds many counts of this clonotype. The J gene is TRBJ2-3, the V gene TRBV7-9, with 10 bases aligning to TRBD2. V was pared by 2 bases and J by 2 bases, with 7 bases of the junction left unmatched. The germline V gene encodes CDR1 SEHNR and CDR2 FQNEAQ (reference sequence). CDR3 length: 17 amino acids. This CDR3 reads CASSLFTSGAYTDTQYF. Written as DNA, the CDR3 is TGTGCCAGCAGCTTATTCACTAGCGGGGCATACACAGATACGCAGTATTTT.

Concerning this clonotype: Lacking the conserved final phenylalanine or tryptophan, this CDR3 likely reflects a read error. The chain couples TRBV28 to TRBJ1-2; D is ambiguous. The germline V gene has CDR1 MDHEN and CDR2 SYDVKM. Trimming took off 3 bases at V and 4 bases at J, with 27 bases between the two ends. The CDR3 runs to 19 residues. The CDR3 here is CASSFPTGPTTGYIYGYTL. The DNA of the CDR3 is TGTGCCAGCAGTTTCCCCACCGGGCCAACCACCGGCTATATCTATGGCTACACCCTC.

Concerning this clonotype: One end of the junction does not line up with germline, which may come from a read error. CDR3 sequence: CACSIATGESYEQYF. CDR3 nucleotides: TGTGCCTGTAGTATAGCGACAGGGGAGTCCTACGAGCAGTACTTC. The V gene is TRBV19, the J gene TRBJ2-7; 8 bases align to TRBD1. The CDR3 sequence is 15 residues long. From germline, CDR1 is LNHDA and CDR2 SQIVND (reference sequence). Drawing the rest from reference TRBV19 and TRBJ2-7, the complete variable domain is DGGITQSPKYLFRKEGQNVTLSCEQNLNHDAMYWYRQDPGQGLRLIYYSQIVNDFQKGDIAEGYSVSREKKESFPLTVTSAQKNPTAFYLCACSIATGESYEQYFGPGTRLTVT.

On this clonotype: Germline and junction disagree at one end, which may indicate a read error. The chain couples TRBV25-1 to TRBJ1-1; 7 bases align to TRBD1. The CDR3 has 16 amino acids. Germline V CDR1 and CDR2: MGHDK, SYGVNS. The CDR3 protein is CASHSGPGQLNTEAYF. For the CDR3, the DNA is TGTGCCAGCCACTCAGGGCCGGGACAGCTGAACACTGAAGCTTACTTT.

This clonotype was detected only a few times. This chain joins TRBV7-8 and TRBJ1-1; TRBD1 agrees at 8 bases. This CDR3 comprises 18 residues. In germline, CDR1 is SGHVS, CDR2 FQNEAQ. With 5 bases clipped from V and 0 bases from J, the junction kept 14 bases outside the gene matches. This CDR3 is CASSGDRGRDLLNTEAFF. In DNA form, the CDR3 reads TGTGCCAGCAGCGGAGACAGGGGCCGCGACCTATTGAACACTGAAGCTTTCTTT.

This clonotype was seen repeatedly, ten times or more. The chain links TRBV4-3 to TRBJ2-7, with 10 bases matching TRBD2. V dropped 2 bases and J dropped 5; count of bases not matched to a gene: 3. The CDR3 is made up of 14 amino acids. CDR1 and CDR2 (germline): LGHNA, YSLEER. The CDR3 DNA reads TGCGCCAGCAGCCAACAGGGACTAGCGCACGAGCAGTACTTC. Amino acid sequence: CASSQQGLAHEQYF.

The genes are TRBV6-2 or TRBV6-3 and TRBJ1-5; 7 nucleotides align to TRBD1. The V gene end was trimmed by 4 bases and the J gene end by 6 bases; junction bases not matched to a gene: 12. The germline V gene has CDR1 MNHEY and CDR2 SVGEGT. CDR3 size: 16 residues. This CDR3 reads CASSSLDREAFQPQHF. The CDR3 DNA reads TGTGCCAGCAGTTCACTAGACAGGGAAGCTTTTCAGCCCCAGCATTTT.

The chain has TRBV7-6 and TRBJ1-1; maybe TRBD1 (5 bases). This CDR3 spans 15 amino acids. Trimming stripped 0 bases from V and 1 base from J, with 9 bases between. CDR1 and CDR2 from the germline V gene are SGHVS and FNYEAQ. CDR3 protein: CASSLAGTENTEAFF. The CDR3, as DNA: TGTGCCAGCAGCTTAGCGGGGACTGAGAACACTGAAGCTTTCTTT.

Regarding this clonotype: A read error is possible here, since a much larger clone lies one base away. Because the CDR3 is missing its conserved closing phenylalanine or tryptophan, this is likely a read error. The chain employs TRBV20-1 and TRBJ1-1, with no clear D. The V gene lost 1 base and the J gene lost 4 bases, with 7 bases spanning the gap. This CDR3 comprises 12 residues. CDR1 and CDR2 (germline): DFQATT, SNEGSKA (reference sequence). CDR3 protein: CSARVAGTEAFS. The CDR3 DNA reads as TGCAGTGCTAGAGTGGCTGGCACTGAAGCTTTCTCT.

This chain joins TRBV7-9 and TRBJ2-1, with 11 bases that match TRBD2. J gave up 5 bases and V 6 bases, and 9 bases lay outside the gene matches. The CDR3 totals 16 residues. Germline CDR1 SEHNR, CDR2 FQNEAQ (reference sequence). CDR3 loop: CASRPILAGGHNEQFF. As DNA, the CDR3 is TGTGCCAGCAGGCCAATCCTAGCGGGAGGCCACAATGAGCAGTTCTTC.

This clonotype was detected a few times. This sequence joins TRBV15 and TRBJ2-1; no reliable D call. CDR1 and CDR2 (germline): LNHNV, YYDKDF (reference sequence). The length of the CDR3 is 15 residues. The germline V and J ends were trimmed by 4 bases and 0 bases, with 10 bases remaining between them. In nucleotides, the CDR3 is TGTGCCACCAGCAATGAGGCTAGCTCCTACAATGAGCAGTTCTTC. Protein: CATSNEASSYNEQFF.

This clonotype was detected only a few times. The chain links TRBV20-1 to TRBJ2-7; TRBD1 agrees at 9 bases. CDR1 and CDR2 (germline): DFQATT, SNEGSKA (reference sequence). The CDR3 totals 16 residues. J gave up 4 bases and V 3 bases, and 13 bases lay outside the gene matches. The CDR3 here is CSASLGQGMGWYEQYF. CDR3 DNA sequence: TGCAGTGCTAGCCTCGGACAGGGGATGGGGTGGTACGAGCAGTACTTC.

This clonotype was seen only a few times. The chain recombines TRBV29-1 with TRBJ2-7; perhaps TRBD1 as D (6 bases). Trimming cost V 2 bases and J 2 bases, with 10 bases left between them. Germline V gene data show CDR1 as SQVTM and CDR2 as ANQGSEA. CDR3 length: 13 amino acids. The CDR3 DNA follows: TGCAGCGTTGAACCCACAGGGACCTACGAGCAGTACTTC. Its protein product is CSVEPTGTYEQYF.

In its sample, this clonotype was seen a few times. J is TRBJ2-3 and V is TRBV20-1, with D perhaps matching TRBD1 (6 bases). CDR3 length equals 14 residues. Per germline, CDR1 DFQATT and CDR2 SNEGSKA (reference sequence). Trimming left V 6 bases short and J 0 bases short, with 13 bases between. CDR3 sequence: CSAGDTSSTDTQYF. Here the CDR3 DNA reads TGCAGTGCCGGGGACACCTCTAGCACAGATACGCAGTATTTT.

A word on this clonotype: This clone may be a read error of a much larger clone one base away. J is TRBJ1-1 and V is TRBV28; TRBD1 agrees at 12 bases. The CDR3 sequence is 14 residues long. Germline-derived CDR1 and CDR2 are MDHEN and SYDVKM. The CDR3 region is CASSPGTGGTGAFF. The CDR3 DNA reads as TGTGCCAGCAGTCCCGGGACAGGGGGCACTGGAGCTTTCTTT.

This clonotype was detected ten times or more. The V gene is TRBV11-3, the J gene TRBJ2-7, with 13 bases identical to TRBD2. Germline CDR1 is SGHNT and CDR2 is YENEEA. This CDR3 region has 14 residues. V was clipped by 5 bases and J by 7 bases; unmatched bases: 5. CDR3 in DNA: TGTGCCAGCAGCGCGCCGGGACTAGCGGGGGAGCAGTACTTC. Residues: CASSAPGLAGEQYF.

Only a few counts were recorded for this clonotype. The CDR3 sequence is CATSDSRTDSNQPQHF. For the CDR3, the DNA is TGTGCCACCAGTGATTCACGGACAGATTCCAATCAGCCCCAGCATTTT. This chain uses TRBV24-1 with TRBJ1-5; possible D gene TRBD1, 6 bases. The CDR3 is 16 residues long. Germline assignment: CDR1 KGHDR and CDR2 SFDVKD. The ends were cut back, 2 bases at V and 3 bases at J, with 13 bases in the middle.

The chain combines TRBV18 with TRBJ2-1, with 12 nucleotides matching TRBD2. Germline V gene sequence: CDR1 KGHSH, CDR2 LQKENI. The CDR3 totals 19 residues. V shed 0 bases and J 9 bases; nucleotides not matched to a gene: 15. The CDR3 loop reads CASSPPRLAGVTGVSEQFF. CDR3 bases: TGTGCCAGCTCACCACCTAGACTAGCGGGAGTTACCGGGGTGAGTGAGCAGTTCTTC.

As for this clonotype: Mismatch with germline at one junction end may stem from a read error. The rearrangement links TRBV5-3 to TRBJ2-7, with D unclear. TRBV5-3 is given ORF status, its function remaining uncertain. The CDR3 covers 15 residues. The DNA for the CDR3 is TGTGCCAGCAGCTCCCCCATAGAGTTCTCCTACGAGCAGTACTTC. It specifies CASSSPIEFSYEQYF.